Shown below are 21 T cell receptor beta chains from a single sample sequenced in a study of T-cell memory formation after mild COVID-19. TCRdb re-derived calls from the 5' RACE reads in MiXCR, one entry per CDR3 protein. Of about 600,000 distinct CDR3 sequences listed, less than 25% are singletons. The sequencing sample was made of PBMCs or a T cell subset sorted from them (not recorded which). These receptors came from an adult woman who had mild COVID-19 (a few samples of this study predate the infection). Cell type and time point are not known.

This clonotype was observed a few times. The chain couples TRBV5-6 to TRBJ1-2, with D uncertain. Deletions cut 3 bases from V and 3 bases from J, with 12 bases between. Germline V gives CDR1 SGHDT, CDR2 YYEEEE. This CDR3 is 14 amino acids long. In DNA form, the CDR3 reads TGTGCCAGCAGCTACAAATTAGGCGACTATGGCTACACCTTC. Its translation is CASSYKLGDYGYTF.

The J gene is TRBJ2-5, the V gene TRBV6-5, with 7 bases aligning to TRBD1. Germline V gene lookup returns CDR1 MNHEY and CDR2 SVGAGI. The CDR3 sequence is 12 residues long. Trimming cost V 4 bases and J 13 bases; bases outside gene matches: 9. In DNA, the CDR3 is TGTGCCAGCAGTTCCCGGACAGGTCGTTCGTACTTC. Translation gives CASSSRTGRSYF.

The CDR3 nucleotides read TGCGCCAGCAGCTTGGATTTAGCGGGTTATTACAATGAGCAGTTCTTC. Translated: CASSLDLAGYYNEQFF. This sequence joins TRBV5-1 and TRBJ2-1, with 7 bases that match TRBD2. The CDR3 totals 16 residues. V trimming: 0 bases; J trimming: 4 bases; junction bases outside the gene matches: 7. Germline lookup yields CDR1 SGHRS and CDR2 YFSETQ.

This clonotype was observed a few times. V gene TRBV6-1 combines with J gene TRBJ2-3, with 9 nucleotides matching TRBD2. Trimming at V came to 6 bases and at J to 2 bases, leaving 6 bases not matched to a gene. Germline assignment: CDR1 MNHNS and CDR2 SASEGT. The CDR3 totals 15 residues. The CDR3 coding sequence is TGTGCCAGCAGCGAGCCGGGACTAGCCACAGATACGCAGTATTTT. Its translation is CASSEPGLATDTQYF.

This clonotype has only a few counts. The rearrangement joins TRBV5-1 to TRBJ2-5, with D perhaps matching TRBD1 (6 bases). The CDR3 covers 16 residues. The germline V and J ends were trimmed by 3 bases and 5 bases, with 20 bases remaining between them. Per the germline V gene, CDR1 is SGHRS and CDR2 is YFSETQ. For the CDR3, the DNA is TGCGCCAGCAGCTCGAGAGAACAGGGCCCAGGGGAGACCCAGTACTTC. This codes for CASSSREQGPGETQYF.

This clonotype was seen a few times. This sequence joins TRBV9 and TRBJ1-6; possible D gene TRBD1, 6 bases. CDR3 size: 15 residues. The V gene lost 0 bases and the J gene lost 6 bases, with 10 bases spanning the gap. In germline, CDR1 is SGDLS, CDR2 YYNGEE. CDR3 amino acids: CASSVGTAGNSPLHF. DNA of the CDR3: TGTGCCAGCAGCGTAGGGACAGCCGGTAATTCACCCCTCCACTTT.

This clonotype was found a few times. The chain links TRBV3-1 to TRBJ2-1; D may match TRBD1 or TRBD2 (5 bases each). This CDR3 comprises 12 residues. From germline, CDR1 is LGHDT and CDR2 YNNKEL (reference sequence). V lost 4 bases and J lost 15, with 16 bases in between. Here the CDR3 DNA reads TGTGCCAGCAGCCGCGGAGAGGGGAGTCTGTTCTTC. This translates into CASSRGEGSLFF.

The gene calls are TRBV5-6 and TRBJ1-5; D unclear. The V gene's germline CDR1 is SGHDT and CDR2 YYEEEE. Trimming left V 1 base short and J 3 bases short, with 11 bases between. This CDR3 comprises 15 residues. The CDR3 loop is CASSLRPRTNQPQHF. CDR3 nucleotides: TGTGCCAGCAGCTTGCGGCCCCGGACCAATCAGCCCCAGCATTTT.

This clonotype was seen ten or more times. CDR3 DNA: TGTGCCAGCAGGAAGACTAGCGGGATCGATGAGCAGTTCTTC. This sequence encodes CASRKTSGIDEQFF. V usage is TRBV3-1 and J usage is TRBJ2-1, with TRBD2 identical over 11 bases. The CDR3 sequence is 14 residues long. Losses at the gene ends were 6 bases for V and 8 bases for J; bases not matched to a gene: 6. Germline assignment: CDR1 LGHDT and CDR2 YNNKEL (reference sequence).

This sequence joins TRBV7-9 and TRBJ2-5; possibly TRBD1 for D (5 bases). The germline gives CDR1 SEHNR, CDR2 FQNEAQ (reference sequence). Between the trimmed V and J ends, which lost 5 bases and 5 bases, there was a span of 15 bases. The CDR3 covers 14 residues. The CDR3 region is CASSLNVGRETQYF. In DNA form, the CDR3 reads TGTGCCAGCAGCCTAAACGTGGGGCGGGAGACCCAGTACTTC.

This chain joins TRBV7-3 and TRBJ2-7; weak D call: TRBD2 (5 bases). CDR3 length: 13 residues. The V end lost 4 bases, the J end lost 0 bases, and 7 bases lay between the germline ends. CDR1 is SGHTA and CDR2 is FQGTGA in the germline V gene. CDR3 in DNA: TGTGCCAGCAGCTCCGACTACTCCTACGAGCAGTACTTC. Protein product: CASSSDYSYEQYF.

The CDR3 here is CASSPTRDESKRSPLHF. The CDR3 DNA follows: TGTGCCAGCAGCCCTACCCGGGATGAGAGTAAACGGTCACCCCTCCACTTT. This rearrangement joins TRBV6-6 to TRBJ1-6; D unresolved. Between the trimmed V and J ends, which lost 6 bases and 10 bases, there was a span of 25 bases. The CDR3 extends over 17 amino acids. Germline V CDR1 and CDR2: MNHNY, SVGAGI (reference sequence).

The chain carries TRBV5-6 and TRBJ2-7; tentatively, D is TRBD2 (5 bases). The CDR3 is made up of 15 amino acids. Germline CDR1 reads SGHDT; CDR2 reads YYEEEE. Trimming removed 0 bases from V and 4 bases from J, with 14 bases in between. The CDR3 nucleotides are TGTGCCAGCAGCTTGGGGAGCCTACGGGATTACGAGCAGTACTTC. This gives the protein CASSLGSLRDYEQYF.

This clonotype was observed a few times. The J gene is TRBJ2-1, the V gene TRBV5-1, with 7 positions matching TRBD2. Looked up from germline, CDR1 is SGHRS and CDR2 is YFSETQ. Trimming at V came to 4 bases and at J to 7 bases, leaving 14 bases not matched to a gene. This CDR3 spans 16 amino acids. CDR3 region: CASSAMMSGVGNEQFF. CDR3 nucleotides: TGCGCCAGCAGCGCCATGATGAGCGGGGTTGGTAATGAGCAGTTCTTC.

This clonotype was seen a handful of times. V and J are TRBV24-1 and TRBJ2-1; TRBD2 is a possible D gene (7 bases). Looked up from germline, CDR1 is KGHDR and CDR2 is SFDVKD. Trimming removed 4 bases from V and 0 bases from J, with 15 bases in between. There are 17 residues in the CDR3. The CDR3 DNA follows: TGTGCCACCAGTGAATATGGACGGGGGGCCTCCTACAATGAGCAGTTCTTC. Its translation: CATSEYGRGASYNEQFF.

The chain carries TRBV20-1 and TRBJ1-2; the D gene is possibly TRBD1 (5 bases). The CDR3 contains 15 residues. Germline assignment: CDR1 DFQATT and CDR2 SNEGSKA (reference sequence). The V and J ends lost 1 base and 0 bases respectively, with 12 bases between them. The CDR3, as DNA: TGCAGTGCTAGAGCTCGGGACTTTTCTAACTATGGCTACACCTTC. As protein: CSARARDFSNYGYTF.

This clonotype was seen repeatedly, ten times or more. V is TRBV7-6 and J is TRBJ2-2; 8 bases line up with TRBD2. Germline CDR1 SGHVS, CDR2 FNYEAQ. With V trimmed by 2 bases and J by 7 bases, 12 bases remained unmatched. The CDR3 extends over 17 amino acids. The DNA of the CDR3 is TGTGCCAGCAGCTTAAGAGCGATAGCGGGGTTTCACGGGGAGCTGTTTTTT. Its protein is CASSLRAIAGFHGELFF.

This clonotype showed up many times. This chain uses TRBV5-1 with TRBJ1-5; D is uncertain. CDR1 and CDR2 from the germline V gene are SGHRS and YFSETQ. CDR3 length: 15 amino acids. The germline V and J ends were trimmed by 0 bases and 1 base, with 8 bases remaining between them. The CDR3 DNA follows: TGCGCCAGCAGCTTGGATCACCGGAGCAATCAGCCCCAGCATTTT. It translates to CASSLDHRSNQPQHF.

This clonotype occurred a few times. The rearrangement links TRBV6-5 to TRBJ2-5; maybe TRBD2 (7 bases). The V and J ends lost 2 bases and 3 bases respectively, with 10 bases between them. The CDR3 loop spans 14 amino acids. Germline V lookup: CDR1 MNHEY, CDR2 SVGAGI. The CDR3 sequence is CASSYGGAKETQYF. The CDR3 bases are TGTGCCAGCAGTTACGGGGGGGCTAAAGAGACCCAGTACTTC.

The chain employs TRBV27 and TRBJ2-7; tentatively, D is TRBD1 (6 bases). Germline V gene lookup returns CDR1 MNHEY and CDR2 SMNVEV (reference sequence). The CDR3 totals 15 residues. The V gene lost 4 bases and the J gene lost 3 bases, with 16 bases spanning the gap. CDR3 nucleotide sequence: TGTGCCAGCAGTTCACAGGGTTGGGCAGTCTACGAGCAGTACTTC. Its protein is CASSSQGWAVYEQYF.

In this sample, this clonotype turned up a few times. V is TRBV5-1 and J is TRBJ1-1, with TRBD1 as a possible D gene (6 bases). The CDR3 extends over 14 amino acids. Trimming took off 5 bases at V and 0 bases at J, with 11 bases between the two ends. CDR1 and CDR2 from the germline V gene are SGHRS and YFSETQ. This CDR3 is CASRSQGMNTEAFF. Written as DNA, the CDR3 is TGCGCCAGCAGGTCCCAGGGGATGAACACTGAAGCTTTCTTT.